This TCR beta chain was captured by sequencing in a study of shared clonotypes between healthy human individuals. Study in general: With ages of 18 to 49, the donors were a couple of women and a few men.

CDR1 and CDR2 (germline): LNHDA, SQIVND (reference sequence). V trimming: 7 bases; J trimming: 10 bases; junction bases outside the gene matches: 7. The CDR3 consists of 13 residues. Here immunoSEQ multiplex PCR was the method, and the copy in TCRdb shows in-frame clones only, minus some. The sample has hundreds of thousands of clones, roughly 95% seen once. CD45RO-negative, CCR7-positively selected cells formed the naive CD8 fraction, excluding terminally differentiated effector memory CD45RA+ cells. The clonotype originates from a woman in her thirties in good health. The sequencing input was naive CD8+ T cells sorted from blood. The chain employs TRBV19 and TRBJ2-1, with 10 bases that match TRBD2. The DNA of the CDR3 is TGTGCCAGTACGTTAGCGGGAGGAGGAGAGCAGTTCTTC. Its protein is CASTLAGGGEQFF.